Listed below are T cell receptor beta chains from one sample, sequenced in a study of regulatory T cells in long-lasting Graves disease. TCRdb re-called the multiplex PCR reads through MiXCR, storing one row per CDR3 protein. The sample has about 430,000 distinct CDR3 sequences, under 25% seen once. This sample comprised peripheral blood mononuclear cells (PBMCs), obtained when the disease was refractory, from a patient treated with antithyroid drugs. The receptors originated from a female donor with Graves disease. The CDR3 runs from the conserved cysteine through the conserved F or W. D genes are given only for firm matches. Not every row has a clone size; where given, it reads once, few, many or a size class.

CDR3	DNA	D	V	J	size
CAWSVPRQGGYEQYF	TGTGCCTGGAGTGTACCCAGACAGGGGGGCTACGAGCAGTACTTC	TRBD1	TRBV30	TRBJ2-7	.
CASSQDLGGTDTQYF	TGTGCCAGCAGCCAAGATTTGGGGGGCACAGATACGCAGTATTTT	.	TRBV3-1	TRBJ2-3	few
CAWETGGARSNQPQHF	TGTGCCTGGGAGACAGGGGGCGCGAGGAGCAATCAGCCCCAGCATTTT	TRBD1	TRBV30	TRBJ1-5	.
CASSPGTGPSWTQYF	TGTGCCAGCAGCCCCGGGACAGGACCTTCCTGGACCCAGTACTTC	TRBD1	TRBV5-1	TRBJ2-5	many
CSARDVTASNQPQHF	TGCAGTGCTAGAGATGTCACAGCTAGCAATCAGCCCCAGCATTTT	.	TRBV20-1	TRBJ1-5	few
CSARVPGRATEAFF	TGCAGTGCTAGAGTGCCAGGGCGGGCCACTGAAGCTTTCTTT	.	TRBV20-1	TRBJ1-1	few
CSALNSGRGSETQYF	TGCAGTGCCTTGAATAGCGGGAGGGGATCGGAGACCCAGTACTTC	TRBD2	TRBV20-1	TRBJ2-5	.
CATSTNPGGTNYGYTF	TGTGCCACCAGCACAAATCCCGGGGGAACTAACTATGGCTACACCTTC	.	TRBV15	TRBJ1-2	many
CASSLVKVGAGTEAFF	TGTGCCAGCAGCTTAGTAAAGGTGGGAGCGGGTACTGAAGCTTTCTTT	.	TRBV11-2	TRBJ1-1	many
CASSSRGNGNDEQFF	TGTGCCAGCAGTTCGCGGGGAAATGGTAACGATGAGCAGTTCTTC	.	TRBV28	TRBJ2-1	.
CASSEESTGNQPQHF	TGTGCCAGCAGTGAAGAGTCCACGGGCAATCAGCCCCAGCATTTT	.	TRBV2	TRBJ1-5	many
CASSDPGLADANTGELFF	TGTGCCAGTAGCGACCCGGGACTAGCGGATGCGAACACCGGGGAGCTGTTTTTT	TRBD2	TRBV19	TRBJ2-2	many
CASSSTVEAFF	TGTGCCAGCAGTTCGACAGTTGAAGCTTTCTTT	.	TRBV6-5	TRBJ1-1	many
CATSPGPQGPRLGNQPQHF	TGTGCCACCAGTCCGGGCCCCCAGGGTCCCCGATTAGGCAATCAGCCCCAGCATTTT	.	TRBV24-1	TRBJ1-5	.
CASSYQGAVRSEAFF	TGTGCCAGCAGTTATCAGGGGGCCGTTCGGTCTGAAGCTTTCTTT	TRBD1	TRBV2	TRBJ1-1	many
CASSSTAEAFF	TGTGCCAGCTCAAGCACAGCGGAAGCTTTCTTT	.	TRBV18	TRBJ1-1	many
CASSLAGTYSYEQYF	TGTGCCAGCAGCTTAGCCGGCACCTACTCCTACGAGCAGTACTTC	.	TRBV13	TRBJ2-7	.
CASSSLDLPYSNQPQHF	TGTGCCAGCAGTTCCCTGGACCTCCCCTATAGCAATCAGCCCCAGCATTTT	.	TRBV28	TRBJ1-5	.
CASSSRGSANYGYTF	TGTGCCAGCAGTTCGCGTGGGTCGGCTAACTATGGCTACACCTTC	.	TRBV12-3/TRBV12-4	TRBJ1-2	.
CASTPGNTGELFF	TGTGCCAGTACGCCAGGGAATACCGGGGAGCTGTTTTTT	.	TRBV19	TRBJ2-2	.
CSARVGRSNEKLFF	TGCAGTGCTAGAGTCGGCAGATCTAATGAAAAACTGTTTTTT	.	TRBV20-1	TRBJ1-4	.
CASIQAGSSYEQYF	TGTGCCAGCATCCAAGCGGGGAGCTCCTACGAGCAGTACTTC	TRBD2	TRBV13	TRBJ2-7	.
CSVEQREGYAAGELFF	TGCAGCGTTGAACAGCGGGAGGGATATGCGGCCGGGGAGCTGTTTTTT	TRBD2	TRBV29-1	TRBJ2-2	.
CASSYSRDSGRSEQFF	TGTGCCAGCAGTTACTCTAGGGACTCGGGGCGGAGTGAGCAGTTCTTC	.	TRBV28	TRBJ2-1	.
CASSFPTEAFF	TGTGCCAGCAGCTTCCCCACTGAAGCTTTCTTT	.	TRBV11-2	TRBJ1-1	.
CSARDLGTGFSEQYF	TGCAGTGCTAGAGATCTTGGGACAGGGTTCTCCGAGCAGTACTTC	TRBD1	TRBV20-1	TRBJ2-7	.
CASSYGLAGNQETQYF	TGTGCCAGCAGTTACGGCCTAGCGGGTAACCAAGAGACCCAGTACTTC	TRBD2	TRBV6-9	TRBJ2-5	many
CSASVTDNYGYTF	TGCAGTGCTAGCGTGACTGACAACTATGGCTACACCTTC	.	TRBV20-1	TRBJ1-2	.
CASSEGLAVYYEQYF	TGTGCCAGCAGCGAAGGACTAGCGGTCTACTACGAGCAGTACTTC	TRBD2	TRBV7-9	TRBJ2-7	.
CASSQEGTDQETQYF	TGCGCCAGCAGCCAAGAGGGGACGGACCAAGAGACCCAGTACTTC	.	TRBV4-1	TRBJ2-5	.
CASSPGQAGGSLQYF	TGTGCCAGCAGCCCCGGTCAGGCGGGAGGGTCTCTCCAGTACTTC	TRBD2	TRBV5-5	TRBJ2-5	few
CSARGVGPGEAFF	TGCAGTGCTAGAGGAGTCGGGCCAGGGGAAGCTTTCTTT	.	TRBV20-1	TRBJ1-1	.
CASSPEGVAEAFF	TGTGCCAGCAGCCCTGAAGGAGTCGCTGAAGCTTTCTTT	.	TRBV7-9	TRBJ1-1	many
CASSLGLKQNTEAFF	TGTGCCAGCTCACTGGGACTCAAGCAGAACACTGAAGCTTTCTTT	.	TRBV18	TRBJ1-1	.
CASKPANTGELFF	TGTGCCAGCAAGCCCGCGAACACCGGGGAGCTGTTTTTT	.	TRBV27	TRBJ2-2	many
CASSVGTASQQYF	TGTGCCAGCAGTGTCGGGACTGCGAGCCAGCAGTACTTC	.	TRBV27	TRBJ2-7	.
CGTGTSATGANVLTF	TGTGGAACGGGGACGTCGGCCACAGGGGCCAACGTCCTGACTTTC	.	TRBV16	TRBJ2-6	many
CANSLGGLAASHEQYF	TGTGCCAACAGCTTGGGGGGACTAGCGGCCTCACACGAGCAGTACTTC	TRBD2	TRBV28	TRBJ2-7	.
CASSRTGTREYNEQFF	TGTGCCAGCAGCCGGACCGGGACTAGGGAGTACAATGAGCAGTTCTTC	TRBD2	TRBV12-3/TRBV12-4	TRBJ2-1	few
CASKLSGANTGELFF	TGTGCCAGCAAACTCTCCGGGGCCAACACCGGGGAGCTGTTTTTT	.	TRBV2	TRBJ2-2	.
CASMTSGAGELFF	TGTGCCAGCATGACTAGCGGGGCCGGGGAGCTGTTTTTT	TRBD2	TRBV27	TRBJ2-2	many
CASTGTSGTGEQYF	TGTGCCAGCACCGGGACTAGCGGGACTGGCGAGCAGTACTTC	TRBD2	TRBV3-1	TRBJ2-7	few
CASSAFGYWQNTEAFF	TGTGCCAGCAGTGCTTTCGGCTACTGGCAGAACACTGAAGCTTTCTTT	.	TRBV6-2/TRBV6-3	TRBJ1-1	many
CASSLERGSQETQYF	TGCGCCAGCAGCTTGGAGCGGGGATCCCAAGAGACCCAGTACTTC	TRBD2	TRBV5-1	TRBJ2-5	.
CASSLSGSQPQHF	TGTGCCAGCAGCTTGTCTGGGAGTCAGCCCCAGCATTTT	.	TRBV5-6	TRBJ1-5	.
CSARDWGDRDRAEAFF	TGCAGTGCTAGAGATTGGGGGGACCGGGACAGAGCTGAAGCTTTCTTT	TRBD1	TRBV20-1	TRBJ1-1	many
CASSLGWREDQETQYF	TGTGCCAGCAGTTTAGGATGGCGGGAGGACCAAGAGACCCAGTACTTC	TRBD2	TRBV28	TRBJ2-5	many
CSARAGPNQPQHF	TGCAGTGCTAGAGCCGGACCCAATCAGCCCCAGCATTTT	.	TRBV20-1	TRBJ1-5	.